The present T cell receptor (beta chain) was sequenced within a study of PD-1 blockade in classical Hodgkin lymphoma. Overall study findings and caveats: Among the patients, those starting nivolumab under 1 year after ASCT were excluded.

For this clone: Its antigen is currently unknown.

Measured with immunoSEQ multiplex PCR; TCRdb has only the in-frame clones, and not every one. The sample has 15,000 or so clones; approximately 58% are singletons. With no exception, relapse followed autologous stem cell transplantation in all patients, and brentuximab vedotin exposure varied. The CDR3 has 15 residues. The V gene's germline CDR1 is LNHDA and CDR2 SQIVND (reference sequence). V trimming: 7 bases; J trimming: 3 bases; junction bases outside the gene matches: 8. The sequencing here drew on peripheral blood mononuclear cells (PBMCs), taken at baseline. The V and J genes are TRBV19 and TRBJ1-5; 8 nucleotides align to TRBD1. This sequence originates from a human donor with classical Hodgkin lymphoma. The CDR3 region is CASKIGDRPNQPQHF. The CDR3 DNA reads as TGTGCCAGTAAGATCGGGGACAGGCCCAATCAGCCCCAGCATTTT.